This entry concerns a single T cell receptor beta chain. Only a few counts were recorded for this clone. Its antigen remains undetermined. There are no base qualities to consult, and no much larger clone falls within one base. The sample carries other DNA sequences with the same CDR3. The sample belongs to a study of Ad26.COV2.S vaccination and SARS-CoV-2 variants (dated by TCRdb to the early 2020s). At the level of the whole study: Vaccine-arm donors were drawn from COV1001, a multicentre, randomized, double-blind, placebo-controlled phase I-IIa trial of Ad26.COV2.S in healthy adults. Ad26.COV2.S was administered intramuscularly at 5 x 10^10 or 1 x 10^11 viral particles, either as a single shot or as two shots given 56 days apart. Sequencing of the TCRbeta repertoire served to evaluate the specificity and breadth of SARS-CoV-2-reactive T cell receptors following Ad26.COV2.S vaccination. The TCR-sequenced set comprised roughly 30 samples: about 19 Ad26.COV2.S vaccine recipients, 5 placebo recipients and 8 SARS-CoV-2 convalescent individuals. Trial participants were randomized into five groups of five: low-dose or high-dose Ad26.COV2.S given once or twice, or placebo on both occasions. Investigators remained blinded to trial group allocation during experiments and outcome assessment. Overall results and qualifications from the work: The authors noted that the TCR breadth and depth analyses may have underestimated total T cell responses. Ad26.COV2.S recipients had higher spike-specific TCR breadth than placebo recipients (P = 0.0014). Comparing responses between vaccine doses or regimens was not something the study was powered to do. Vaccine and placebo recipients had similar non-spike TCR breadth, a finding consistent with the vaccine containing only spike. After vaccination, substantial breadth of spike-specific CD8+ and CD4+ T cell responses was reported.

The treatment or condition label on this specimen signifies: about 20 received Ad26.COV2.S at low or high dose, single or two shots; several received placebo; per-sample allocation not given. For vaccine and placebo recipients, repertoires were sequenced using samples collected on day 63 after the first injection. In Cohort 1b, around 23 adults aged 18-55 years were enrolled at a single site in Boston, USA, between 29 July and 7 August 2020. Ad26.COV2.S was a replication-incompetent adenovirus type 26 vector expressing a prefusion-stabilized SARS-CoV-2 spike protein from the original Wuhan strain. The germline V gene supplies CDR1 SNHLY and CDR2 FYNNEI. Inclusive of the bounding cysteine and phenylalanine, the CDR3 is 16 residues long. Only the CDR3 DNA is retained, 48 bases long and in frame from the first base. From V the trimming removes 3 bases and from J it removes 2 bases, while the gene matches leave 5 bases of the junction unaccounted for.

The immunoSEQ Assay was used to sequence TCRbeta CDR3 regions. After extraction, genomic DNA underwent amplification by bias-controlled multiplex PCR, followed by high-throughput sequencing. The authors processed their data as follows. To quantify the absolute abundance of each unique TCRbeta CDR3 region, sequences were collapsed and filtered. T cell fraction was estimated by normalizing TCRbeta template counts to usable DNA, with usable DNA measured through amplification of reference genes found in all nucleated cells. Repertoire TCRs were annotated as SARS-CoV-2-specific by exact matching of V gene, CDR3 amino acid sequence and J gene to a known reactive TCR set. The reference SARS-CoV-2 TCR set came from MIRA and was filtered for enrichment in COVID-19-positive ImmuneCODE repertoires, removing public or cross-reactive TCRs. Drawing on the MIRA antigens, annotated TCRs were analysed further at the level of specific ORF or position within ORF. Depth was the summed frequency of annotated unique rearrangements, while breadth was defined as annotated unique rearrangements over total unique productive rearrangements. Two-sided Wilcoxon rank-sum tests were applied when comparing TCR breadth between groups. In TCRdb, the immuneACCESS table is reduced to in-frame sequences with V and J assigned. These tables do not hold every clone; where another copy was compared, an unresolved V gene accounts for under half, and the others remain unexplained. Clonal size and the V and J genes are those of that table, whereas D and trimming came from the DNA. This sample comprises about 410,000 clones, about nine tenths of them detected only once. Clones ranked in the top ten supply approximately 3.7% of the sample.

The sample was peripheral blood, taken in a trial of Ad26.COV2.S vaccine versus placebo. This chain joins TRBV2 to TRBJ2-1; 9 middle bases align to TRBD1. This TCR was recovered from a person between 18 and 59 years old who received the Ad26.COV2.S COVID-19 vaccine or a placebo. The CDR3 protein sequence reads: CASSDNRTGAYNEQFF. The DNA is TGTGCCAGCAGTGACAATCGGACAGGGGCCTACAATGAGCAGTTCTTC.